Presented here are 27 T cell receptor beta chains from one specimen sequenced in a study of blood T cell repertoires in COVID-19 (dated by TCRdb to 2018 to 2020). Receptor amplification or capture employed the immunoSEQ multiplex PCR assay. The clones in this table, taken by TCRdb from immuneACCESS, are in-frame only. Not every clone is retained; where verified, under half of the shortfall comes from an unresolved V gene, and the cause of the rest is unknown. Across this sample there are under 200,000 clones, with around four fifths seen only once. The ten largest clones take up approximately 6.2% of the sample. Sequences were obtained from peripheral blood. The receptors here all came from a man in his 70s with active or convalescent COVID-19.

The V gene is TRBV5-1, the J gene TRBJ1-3; D might be TRBD1 (5 bases). Trimming took off 5 bases at V and 2 bases at J, with 14 bases between the two ends. CDR3 length: 15 amino acids. Germline V lookup: CDR1 SGHRS, CDR2 YFSETQ. The CDR3 DNA sequence: TGCGCCAGCAGGCTCCTCCCAGGGACTGGAAACACCATATATTTT. Translated: CASRLLPGTGNTIYF.

The chain carries TRBV7-8 and TRBJ2-7; 10 bases agree with TRBD2. The CDR3 has 15 amino acids. V was clipped by 5 bases and J by 4 bases; unmatched bases: 8. Germline V CDR1 and CDR2: SGHVS, FQNEAQ. This CDR3 is CASSDGAGGWYEQYF. The CDR3 DNA sequence: TGTGCCAGCAGCGATGGAGCGGGGGGGTGGTACGAGCAGTACTTC.

The chain is built from TRBV3-1 (or the pseudogene TRBV3-2) and TRBJ1-1; no reliable D call. Deletions cut 4 bases from V and 0 bases from J, with 3 bases between. The CDR3 is 12 residues long. Germline lookup yields CDR1 LGHDT and CDR2 YNNKEL (reference sequence). CDR3 sequence reads: CASSPLNTEAFF. DNA of the CDR3: TGTGCCAGCAGCCCCTTGAACACTGAAGCTTTCTTT.

The chain uses TRBV10-1 and TRBJ2-1; D might be TRBD2 (6 bases). V was shortened by 11 bases and J by 1 base, with 21 bases between the two germline ends. Germline values: CDR1 WNHNN, CDR2 SYGVQD (reference sequence). CDR3 length equals 16 residues. The CDR3 sequence: CAPPSGETESYNEQFF. CDR3 DNA sequence: TGCGCCCCCCCCTCGGGGGAGACCGAATCCTACAATGAGCAGTTCTTC.

The chain employs TRBV3-1 (or the pseudogene TRBV3-2) and TRBJ2-1; 9 nucleotides align to TRBD2. Germline V lookup: CDR1 LGHDT, CDR2 YNNKEL (reference sequence). This CDR3 is built from 17 residues. With 0 bases clipped from V and 5 bases from J, the junction kept 8 bases outside the gene matches. This chain's CDR3 is CASSQDLAASGNNEQFF. CDR3 in DNA: TGTGCCAGCAGCCAAGATCTGGCGGCTAGCGGGAACAATGAGCAGTTCTTC.

V gene TRBV2 combines with J gene TRBJ1-2, with TRBD1 matching 7 bases. V was clipped by 8 bases and J by 8 bases; unmatched bases: 11. This CDR3 is 13 amino acids long. The germline gives CDR1 SNHLY, CDR2 FYNNEI. The CDR3 DNA reads TGTGCCAGCGCAGAGACAGGGTTTGGAGGCTACACCTTC. It yields the protein CASAETGFGGYTF.

This chain links TRBV5-1 with TRBJ2-1; perhaps TRBD2 as D (6 bases). In germline, CDR1 is SGHRS, CDR2 YFSETQ. V was shortened by 4 bases and J by 8 bases, with 19 bases between the two germline ends. The CDR3 is 15 residues long. The CDR3 bases are TGCGCCAGCAGCCAACGGGGCAACACGGGGGATGAGCAGTTCTTC. It encodes CASSQRGNTGDEQFF. The whole variable domain, filled in from reference TRBV5-1 and TRBJ2-1, reads KAGVTQTPRYLIKTRGQQVTLSCSPISGHRSVSWYQQTPGQGLQFLFEYFSETQRNKGNFPGRFSGRQFSNSRSEMNVSTLELGDSALYLCASSQRGNTGDEQFFGPGTRLTVL.

The V call is TRBV6-6, the J call TRBJ1-6, with TRBD1 matching over 8 bases. The CDR3 contains 14 residues. Germline V lookup: CDR1 MNHNY, CDR2 SVGAGI (reference sequence). V lost 6 bases and J lost 9; bases outside the gene matches: 7. The CDR3 here is CASSPGTGVSPLHF. CDR3 nucleotide sequence: TGTGCCAGCAGCCCCGGGACAGGTGTTTCACCCCTCCACTTT.

The J gene is TRBJ2-5, the V gene TRBV29-1, with 8 bases lining up with TRBD1. After removal of 4 bases from V and 2 bases from J, the junction contained 6 bases not matched to a gene. There are 14 residues in the CDR3. Per the germline V gene, CDR1 is SQVTM and CDR2 is ANQGSEA. The CDR3 coding sequence is TGCAGCGTTGGGGCAGGGACAGGACAAGAGACCCAGTACTTC. This translates into CSVGAGTGQETQYF.

This clone has only one observation. V is TRBV7-9 and J is TRBJ2-2; no definite D call. CDR3 length: 14 amino acids. The V and J ends lost 5 bases and 2 bases respectively, with 9 bases between them. From germline, CDR1 is SEHNR and CDR2 FQNEAQ (reference sequence). The CDR3 region has the DNA TGTGCCAGCAGCCCAAGACACAACACCGGGGAGCTGTTTTTT. Its translation is CASSPRHNTGELFF.

This chain connects TRBV15 to TRBJ2-1, with D unresolved. Germline loops: CDR1 LNHNV, CDR2 YYDKDF (reference sequence). The germline V and J ends were trimmed by 0 bases and 10 bases, with 7 bases remaining between them. The CDR3 contains 12 residues. The chain's CDR3 is CATSRDVGEQFF. Written as DNA, the CDR3 is TGTGCCACCAGCAGAGATGTCGGGGAGCAGTTCTTC.

This clone was seen just once. This chain joins TRBV30 and TRBJ2-5; D uncertain. CDR3 length: 14 amino acids. V was shortened by 0 bases and J by 3 bases, with 11 bases between the two germline ends. The germline V gene encodes CDR1 GTSNPN and CDR2 SVGIG (reference sequence). In DNA, the CDR3 is TGTGCCTGGAGTGTACCCGGTCGTGAAGAGACCCAGTACTTC. This translates into CAWSVPGREETQYF.

V usage is TRBV6-6 and J usage is TRBJ1-2, with 7 bases aligning to TRBD1. From germline, CDR1 is MNHNY and CDR2 SVGAGI (reference sequence). The V gene end was trimmed by 10 bases and the J gene end by 2 bases; junction bases not matched to a gene: 10. The CDR3 spans 14 residues. CDR3 amino acids: CATGDSQGNYGYTF. In DNA form, the CDR3 reads TGTGCCACCGGGGACAGCCAAGGAAACTATGGCTACACCTTC.

The chain carries TRBV19 and TRBJ1-2, with TRBD1 identical over 9 bases. V dropped 5 bases and J dropped 3; count of bases not matched to a gene: 10. CDR3 size: 16 residues. CDR1 and CDR2 (germline): LNHDA, SQIVND (reference sequence). The CDR3 protein is CASSPSGTGSYYGYTF. The DNA of the CDR3 is TGTGCCAGTAGTCCGAGCGGGACAGGGTCGTACTATGGCTACACCTTC.

The rearrangement links TRBV6-2 or TRBV6-3 to TRBJ2-3; 11 nucleotides line up with TRBD2. The CDR3 covers 17 residues. The junction had 8 bases not matched to a gene; V was cut back by 6 bases and J by 0 bases. Per germline, CDR1 MNHEY and CDR2 SVGEGT. The CDR3 is CASSLTGLAASTDTQYF. As DNA, the CDR3 is TGTGCCAGCAGCCTAACGGGACTAGCGGCCAGCACAGATACGCAGTATTTT.

This sequence joins TRBV3-1 (or the pseudogene TRBV3-2) and TRBJ1-2, with D uncertain. The germline CDR1 and CDR2 sequences are LGHDT and YNNKEL (reference sequence). V shed 1 base and J shed 5 bases, with 5 bases lying between them. The CDR3 spans 12 residues. CDR3 protein: CASSQARYGYTF. Written as DNA, the CDR3 is TGTGCCAGCAGCCAAGCCAGGTATGGCTACACCTTC.

J is TRBJ2-3 and V is TRBV19; 14 nucleotides agree with TRBD2. Germline-derived CDR1 and CDR2 are LNHDA and SQIVND (reference sequence). V gave up 3 bases and J gave up 6 bases; unmatched junction bases: 14. This CDR3 has 19 residues. The CDR3 DNA reads TGTGCCAGTAGTATGGGGACTAGCGGGGGCTCAAGGGTTCGGGATACGCAGTATTTT. Its translation: CASSMGTSGGSRVRDTQYF. Full variable domain (outside the CDR3, taken from reference TRBV19 and TRBJ2-3): DGGITQSPKYLFRKEGQNVTLSCEQNLNHDAMYWYRQDPGQGLRLIYYSQIVNDFQKGDIAEGYSVSREKKESFPLTVTSAQKNPTAFYLCASSMGTSGGSRVRDTQYFGPGTRLTVL.

The rearrangement links TRBV19 to TRBJ2-7; 8 bases are shared with TRBD1. V shed 5 bases and J 2 bases; nucleotides not matched to a gene: 8. CDR1 is LNHDA and CDR2 is SQIVND in the germline V gene (reference sequence). The CDR3 totals 15 residues. CDR3 sequence (DNA): TGTGCCAGTAGTGTGGCGGGACAGGTCACCTACGAGCAGTACTTC. This gives the protein CASSVAGQVTYEQYF.

V and J are TRBV27 and TRBJ1-5; 8 positions match TRBD1. CDR1 MNHEY and CDR2 SMNVEV come from the germline V gene (reference sequence). CDR3 length equals 15 residues. Losses at the gene ends were 6 bases for V and 2 bases for J; bases not matched to a gene: 6. The CDR3 protein is CASRLTGVGNQPQHF. The DNA for the CDR3 is TGTGCCAGCAGATTGACAGGGGTGGGCAATCAGCCCCAGCATTTT.

The genes are TRBV9 and TRBJ1-1; weak D call: TRBD1 (6 bases). Per the germline V gene, CDR1 is SGDLS and CDR2 is YYNGEE. V dropped 0 bases and J dropped 3 bases, with 12 bases sitting between them. The CDR3 has 15 residues. CDR3 in amino acids: CASSVGRGTDTEAFF. In nucleotides, the CDR3 is TGTGCCAGCAGCGTAGGTAGGGGGACGGACACTGAAGCTTTCTTT. The entire variable domain, with the rest obtained from reference TRBV9 and TRBJ1-1, is as follows: DSGVTQTPKHLITATGQRVTLRCSPRSGDLSVYWYQQSLDQGLQFLIQYYNGEERAKGNILERFSAQQFPDLHSELNLSSLELGDSALYFCASSVGRGTDTEAFFGQGTRLTVV.

This chain links TRBV12-3 or TRBV12-4 with TRBJ2-7, with 9 nucleotides matching TRBD1. The CDR3 has 13 amino acids. V shed 3 bases and J 5 bases; nucleotides not matched to a gene: 2. The CDR3 loop reads CASSLGQGHEQYF. In nucleotides, the CDR3 is TGTGCCAGCAGTTTGGGACAGGGCCACGAGCAGTACTTC.

The gene calls are TRBV5-6 and TRBJ1-3, with D tentatively TRBD1 (5 bases). The germline V gene encodes CDR1 SGHDT and CDR2 YYEEEE. This CDR3 has 15 amino acids. With 7 bases removed from V and 4 bases from J, the gap between germline ends came to 18 bases. CDR3: CASANTQGPGNTIYF. In nucleotides, the CDR3 is TGTGCCAGCGCTAACACGCAGGGCCCAGGAAACACCATATATTTT.

The chain employs TRBV12-3 or TRBV12-4 and TRBJ2-7; 7 bases are shared with TRBD1. This CDR3 region has 13 residues. J was trimmed by 5 bases and V by 8 bases; bases with no gene match: 9. CDR3 region: CASLTGAGNEQYF. The CDR3 DNA sequence: TGTGCCAGCTTAACAGGGGCCGGAAACGAGCAGTACTTC.

This chain connects TRBV7-8 to TRBJ1-1; no reliable D call. The CDR3 contains 15 residues. V lost 2 bases, J lost 1 base, and 11 bases lay in between. CDR1 SGHVS and CDR2 FQNEAQ come from the germline V gene. CDR3 protein: CASSLRVDSNTEAFF. The CDR3, as DNA: TGTGCCAGCAGCTTACGGGTCGATTCGAACACTGAAGCTTTCTTT.

The chain joins TRBV6-6 to TRBJ2-5, with TRBD1 matching over 11 bases. The CDR3 length is 15 residues. Germline-derived CDR1 and CDR2 are MNHNY and SVGAGI (reference sequence). V gave up 7 bases and J gave up 2 bases; unmatched junction bases: 6. CDR3 amino acids: CASMHRDRGQETQYF. The CDR3 coding sequence is TGTGCCAGCATGCACCGGGACAGGGGGCAAGAGACCCAGTACTTC.

The chain uses TRBV4-2 and TRBJ2-1, with D possibly TRBD2 on 6 matching bases. CDR1 is LGHNA, CDR2 YNFKEQ, per germline. This CDR3 is built from 14 residues. V was shortened by 4 bases and J by 6 bases, with 13 bases between the two germline ends. The CDR3, as DNA: TGTGCCAGCAGCCGGAGGATGGAGGGCAATGAGCAGTTCTTC. This gives the protein CASSRRMEGNEQFF.

The genes are TRBV29-1 and TRBJ2-1; perhaps TRBD2 as D (7 bases). The CDR3 length is 15 residues. Germline V lookup: CDR1 SQVTM, CDR2 ANQGSEA. Trimming left V 7 bases short and J 2 bases short, with 18 bases between. The CDR3 sequence is CSAQGGVGTYNEQFF. The CDR3 DNA reads as TGCAGCGCCCAAGGGGGGGTCGGGACCTACAATGAGCAGTTCTTC.